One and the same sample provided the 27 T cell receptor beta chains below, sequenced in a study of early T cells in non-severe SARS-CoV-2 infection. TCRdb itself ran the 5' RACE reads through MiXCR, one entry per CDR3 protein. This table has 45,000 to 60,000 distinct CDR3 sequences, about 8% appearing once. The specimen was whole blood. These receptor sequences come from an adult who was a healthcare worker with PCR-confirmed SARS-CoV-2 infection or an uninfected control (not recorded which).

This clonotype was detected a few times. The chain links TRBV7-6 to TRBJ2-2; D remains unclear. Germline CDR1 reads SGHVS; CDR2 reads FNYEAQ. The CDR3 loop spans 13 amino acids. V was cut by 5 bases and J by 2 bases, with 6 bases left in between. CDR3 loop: CASSIDNTGELFF. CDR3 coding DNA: TGTGCCAGCAGCATAGATAACACCGGGGAGCTGTTTTTT.

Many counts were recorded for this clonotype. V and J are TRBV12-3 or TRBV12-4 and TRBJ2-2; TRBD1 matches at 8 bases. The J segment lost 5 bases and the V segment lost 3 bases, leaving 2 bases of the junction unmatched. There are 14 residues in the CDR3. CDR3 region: CASSLDRATGELFF. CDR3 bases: TGTGCCAGCAGTTTGGACAGGGCGACCGGGGAGCTGTTTTTT.

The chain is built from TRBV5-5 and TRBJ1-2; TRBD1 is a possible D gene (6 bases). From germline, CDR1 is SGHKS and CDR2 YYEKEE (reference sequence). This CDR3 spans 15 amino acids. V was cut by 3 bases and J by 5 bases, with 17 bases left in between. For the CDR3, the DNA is TGTGCCAGCAGCTCCGGCATGCAGGGGCGGTATGGCTACACCTTC. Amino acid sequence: CASSSGMQGRYGYTF.

The CDR3 reads CASSIVAGNEQYF. DNA of the CDR3: TGTGCCAGCAGCATTGTGGCGGGGAACGAGCAGTACTTC. The chain carries TRBV6-6 and TRBJ2-7; TRBD2 is a possible D gene (6 bases). The germline CDR1 and CDR2 sequences are MNHNY and SVGAGI (reference sequence). Trimming left V 6 bases short and J 5 bases short, with 14 bases between. The CDR3 has 13 residues.

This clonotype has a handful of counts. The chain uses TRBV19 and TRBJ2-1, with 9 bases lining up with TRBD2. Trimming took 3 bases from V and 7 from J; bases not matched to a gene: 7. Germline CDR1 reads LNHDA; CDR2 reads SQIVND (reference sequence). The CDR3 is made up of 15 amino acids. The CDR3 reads CASSMGGTSINEQFF. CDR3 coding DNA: TGTGCCAGTAGTATGGGAGGGACTAGCATAAATGAGCAGTTCTTC.

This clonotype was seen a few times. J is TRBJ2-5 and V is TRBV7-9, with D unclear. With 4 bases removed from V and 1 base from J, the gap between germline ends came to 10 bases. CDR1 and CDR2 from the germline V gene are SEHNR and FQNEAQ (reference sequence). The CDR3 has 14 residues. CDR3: CASSSRKVQETQYF. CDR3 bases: TGTGCCAGCAGCTCCCGAAAGGTCCAAGAGACCCAGTACTTC.

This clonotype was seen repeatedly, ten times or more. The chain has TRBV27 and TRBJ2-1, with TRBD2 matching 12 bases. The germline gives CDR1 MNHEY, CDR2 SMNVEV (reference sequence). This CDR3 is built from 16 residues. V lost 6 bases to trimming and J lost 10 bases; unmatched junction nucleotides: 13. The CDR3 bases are TGTGCCAGCAGCAATTTAGGGACTAGCGGGCCGCCCGAGCAGTTCTTC. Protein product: CASSNLGTSGPPEQFF.

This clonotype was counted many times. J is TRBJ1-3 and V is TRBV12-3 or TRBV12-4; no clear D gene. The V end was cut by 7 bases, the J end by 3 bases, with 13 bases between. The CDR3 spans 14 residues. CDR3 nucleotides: TGTGCCAGCACCCCCGAAGGAGGTGGAAACACCATATATTTT. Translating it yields CASTPEGGGNTIYF.

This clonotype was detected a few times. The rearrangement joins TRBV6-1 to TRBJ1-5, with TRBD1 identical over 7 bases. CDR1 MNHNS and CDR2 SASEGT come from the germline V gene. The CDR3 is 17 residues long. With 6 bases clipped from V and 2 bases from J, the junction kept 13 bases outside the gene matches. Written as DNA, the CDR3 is TGTGCCAGCAGCGGCCAGTTAGGGGGCTTAGGCAATCAGCCCCAGCATTTT. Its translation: CASSGQLGGLGNQPQHF.

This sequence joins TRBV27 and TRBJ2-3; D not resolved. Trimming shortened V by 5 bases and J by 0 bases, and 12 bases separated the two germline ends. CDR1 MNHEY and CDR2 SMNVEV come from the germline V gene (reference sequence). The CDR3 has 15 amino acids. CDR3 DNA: TGTGCCAGCAGTAGATTGGCATCTAGCACAGATACGCAGTATTTT. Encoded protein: CASSRLASSTDTQYF.

The CDR3 protein is CSASPRDRVTYEQYF. The CDR3 coding sequence is TGCAGTGCTAGTCCCCGGGACAGGGTAACCTACGAGCAGTACTTC. The chain is built from TRBV20-1 and TRBJ2-7; 9 bases align to TRBD1. V trimming: 3 bases; J trimming: 2 bases; junction bases outside the gene matches: 8. CDR3 length equals 15 residues. The germline V gene has CDR1 DFQATT and CDR2 SNEGSKA (reference sequence).

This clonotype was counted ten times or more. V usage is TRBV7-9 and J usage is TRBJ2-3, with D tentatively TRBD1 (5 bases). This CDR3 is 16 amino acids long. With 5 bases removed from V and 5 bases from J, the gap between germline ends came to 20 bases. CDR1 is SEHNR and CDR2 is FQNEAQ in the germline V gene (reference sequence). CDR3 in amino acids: CASSPTSQGSEDTQYF. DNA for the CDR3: TGTGCCAGCAGCCCCACCTCTCAGGGTTCGGAAGATACGCAGTATTTT.

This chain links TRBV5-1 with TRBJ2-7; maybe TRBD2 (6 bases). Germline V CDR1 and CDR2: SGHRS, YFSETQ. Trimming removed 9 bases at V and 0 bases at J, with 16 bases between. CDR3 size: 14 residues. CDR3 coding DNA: TGCGCCACCCGAGGGGACTGGGACTCCTACGAGCAGTACTTC. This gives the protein CATRGDWDSYEQYF.

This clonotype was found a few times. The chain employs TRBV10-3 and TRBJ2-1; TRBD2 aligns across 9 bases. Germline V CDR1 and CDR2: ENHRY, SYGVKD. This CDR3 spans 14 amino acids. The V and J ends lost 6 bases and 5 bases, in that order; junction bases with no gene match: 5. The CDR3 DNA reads TGTGCCATCAGGGCTAGCGGGAACGACAATGAGCAGTTCTTC. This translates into CAIRASGNDNEQFF.

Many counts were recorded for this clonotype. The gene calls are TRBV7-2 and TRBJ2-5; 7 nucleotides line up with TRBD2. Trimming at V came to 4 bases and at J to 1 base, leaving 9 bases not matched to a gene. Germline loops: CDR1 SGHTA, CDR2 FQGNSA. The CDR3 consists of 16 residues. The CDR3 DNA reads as TGTGCCAGCAGCTCCCGGGGGGTCGGACTCCAAGAGACCCAGTACTTC. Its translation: CASSSRGVGLQETQYF.

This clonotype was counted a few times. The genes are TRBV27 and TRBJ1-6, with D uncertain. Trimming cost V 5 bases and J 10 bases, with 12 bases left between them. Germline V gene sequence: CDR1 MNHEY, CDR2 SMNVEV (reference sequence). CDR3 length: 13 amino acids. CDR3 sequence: CASSIFRKSPLHF. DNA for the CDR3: TGTGCCAGCAGTATCTTCAGGAAATCACCCCTCCACTTT.

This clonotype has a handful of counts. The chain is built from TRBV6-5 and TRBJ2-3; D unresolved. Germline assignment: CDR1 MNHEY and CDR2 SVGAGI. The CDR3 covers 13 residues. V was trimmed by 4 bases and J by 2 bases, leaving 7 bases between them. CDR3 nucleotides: TGTGCCAGCAGTTTAGACGACACAGATACGCAGTATTTT. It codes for CASSLDDTDTQYF.

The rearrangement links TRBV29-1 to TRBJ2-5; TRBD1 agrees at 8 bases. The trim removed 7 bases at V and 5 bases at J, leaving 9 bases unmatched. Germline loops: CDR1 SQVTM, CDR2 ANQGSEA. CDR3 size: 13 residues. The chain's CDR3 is CSAFPGGAETQYF. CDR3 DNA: TGCAGCGCTTTCCCAGGGGGCGCGGAGACCCAGTACTTC.

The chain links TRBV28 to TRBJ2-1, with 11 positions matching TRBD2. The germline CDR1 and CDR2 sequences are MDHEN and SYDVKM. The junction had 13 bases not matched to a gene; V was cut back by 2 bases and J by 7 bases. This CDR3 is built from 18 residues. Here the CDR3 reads CASSLASGLAGGWNEQFF. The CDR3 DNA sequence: TGTGCCAGCAGTTTAGCCAGCGGTTTAGCGGGAGGGTGGAATGAGCAGTTCTTC.

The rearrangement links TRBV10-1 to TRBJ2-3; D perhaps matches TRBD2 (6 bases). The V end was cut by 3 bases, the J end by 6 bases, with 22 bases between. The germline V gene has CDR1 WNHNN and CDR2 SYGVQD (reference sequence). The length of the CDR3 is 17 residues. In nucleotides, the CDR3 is TGCGCCAGCAGTGATTCTCTACCGGGAGCAGGAGGGGATACGCAGTATTTT. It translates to CASSDSLPGAGGDTQYF.

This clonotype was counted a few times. CDR3 coding DNA: TGTGCCAGCAGCTTGCAGCGCACAAACATTCAGTACTTC. Protein sequence: CASSLQRTNIQYF. The rearrangement uses TRBV5-8 and TRBJ2-4; no clear D. The V end was cut by 1 base, the J end by 6 bases, with 8 bases between. The CDR3 runs to 13 residues. The germline gives CDR1 SGHTS, CDR2 YDEGEE.

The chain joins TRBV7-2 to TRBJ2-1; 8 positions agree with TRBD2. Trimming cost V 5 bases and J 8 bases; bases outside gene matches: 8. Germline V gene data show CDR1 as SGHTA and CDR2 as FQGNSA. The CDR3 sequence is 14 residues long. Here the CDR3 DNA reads TGTGCCAGCAGCCAGCAGCGGGAGTTCGATGAGCAGTTCTTC. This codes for CASSQQREFDEQFF.

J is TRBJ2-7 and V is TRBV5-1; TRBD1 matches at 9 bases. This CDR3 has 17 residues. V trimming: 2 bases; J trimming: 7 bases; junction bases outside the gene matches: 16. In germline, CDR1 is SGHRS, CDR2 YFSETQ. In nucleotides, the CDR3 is TGCGCCAGCAGCTTTACCGAAGGGACAGGGACAATTTTGGAGCAGTACTTC. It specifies CASSFTEGTGTILEQYF.

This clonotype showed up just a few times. The CDR3 DNA reads TGTGCCGGACAGGGGTATAGCAATCAGCCCCAGCATTTT. This sequence encodes CAGQGYSNQPQHF. The chain recombines TRBV28 with TRBJ1-5; 9 nucleotides match TRBD1. The ends lost 11 bases at V and 0 bases at J; junction bases unmatched: 2. This CDR3 is built from 13 residues. The germline V gene has CDR1 MDHEN and CDR2 SYDVKM.

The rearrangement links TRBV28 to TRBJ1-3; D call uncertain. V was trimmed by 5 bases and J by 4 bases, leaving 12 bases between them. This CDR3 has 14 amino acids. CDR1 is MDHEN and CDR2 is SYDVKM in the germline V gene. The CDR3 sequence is CASSPLEPGNTIYF. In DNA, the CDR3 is TGTGCCAGCAGTCCCTTGGAGCCGGGAAACACCATATATTTT.

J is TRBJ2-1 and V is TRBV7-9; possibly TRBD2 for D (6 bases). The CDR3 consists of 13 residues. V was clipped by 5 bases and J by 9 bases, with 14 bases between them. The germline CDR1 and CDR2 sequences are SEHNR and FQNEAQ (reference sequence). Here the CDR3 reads CASSEGTFSEQFF. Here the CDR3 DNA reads TGTGCCAGCAGCGAGGGGACTTTTTCTGAGCAGTTCTTC.

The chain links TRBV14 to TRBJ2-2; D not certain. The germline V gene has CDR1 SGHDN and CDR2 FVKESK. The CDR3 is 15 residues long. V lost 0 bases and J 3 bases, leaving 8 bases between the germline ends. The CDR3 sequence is CASSQDPIYTGELFF. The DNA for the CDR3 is TGTGCCAGCAGCCAAGACCCGATATACACCGGGGAGCTGTTTTTT.